This T cell receptor (beta chain) was captured by sequencing in a study of human T cells and chemical hapten exposure. General observations from the study: Donors, who had alopecia, may show an immune response that differs from healthy people's. Expanded TCRs were compared with controls, and the expanded TCRs formed significantly more large CDR3 similarity clusters.

Individual cDNA molecules (in the library) carried attached unique molecular identifiers. One entry per CDR3 protein, called by TCRdb with MiXCR from the RACE reads. Here the sample spans over 300,000 distinct CDR3 sequences, roughly 4.6% being singletons. Time point here: pre-sensitization, week 0. Treatment described: therapeutic diphenylcyclopropenone sensitization with weekly scalp DPC. Notes on this clonotype: Its antigen remains unidentified.

This sequence was found in a woman in her forties or fifties with alopecia areata. Some clones in this sample may be carry-over from other donors' samples. The sequencing used whole blood, collected in connection with sensitization to the hapten diphenylcyclopropenone (DPC).

The CDR3 protein is CASSYVRWNTGELFF. The CDR3 nucleotides read TGTGCCAGCAGTTACGTGCGGTGGAACACCGGGGAGCTGTTTTTT. The gene calls are TRBV6-2 or TRBV6-3 and TRBJ2-2; D remains unclear. There are 15 residues in the CDR3. The ends were cut back, 2 bases at V and 1 base at J, with 8 bases in the middle. Germline CDR1 MNHEY, CDR2 SVGEGT.